The 25 T cell receptor beta chains reported below all come from one sample, sequenced in a study of blood T cell repertoires in COVID-19. The data were produced by immunoSEQ multiplex PCR, yet TCRdb's version contains in-frame clones alone and is incomplete. Among more than 300,000 clones listed, roughly four fifths were seen once. Sequenced input: PBMCs or T cells enriched from blood (not recorded which). Every receptor here comes from a woman in her fifties or sixties who had recovered from COVID-19.

Here the CDR3 DNA reads TGTGCCAGCCAAACAGGGACAGGCGGCTACACCTTC. Amino acids: CASQTGTGGYTF. V is TRBV2 and J is TRBJ1-2; TRBD1 matches 8 bases. The CDR3 covers 12 residues. In germline, CDR1 is SNHLY, CDR2 FYNNEI. With V trimmed by 8 bases and J by 8 bases, 7 bases remained unmatched.

The rearrangement uses TRBV6-4 and TRBJ2-1, with D tentatively TRBD2 (6 bases). Germline loops: CDR1 MRHNA, CDR2 SNTAGT. The CDR3 spans 17 residues. Trimming removed 11 bases from V and 1 base from J, with 24 bases in between. The chain's CDR3 is CAERTGGTEGSYNEQFF. CDR3 coding DNA: TGTGCCGAACGGACGGGCGGGACCGAAGGATCCTACAATGAGCAGTTCTTC.

This clone was found once. This chain links TRBV27 with TRBJ2-7; 7 bases line up with TRBD1. The V segment lost 7 bases and the J segment 4 bases; nucleotides outside the gene matches: 13. Germline V gene lookup returns CDR1 MNHEY and CDR2 SMNVEV (reference sequence). This CDR3 spans 15 amino acids. The CDR3 bases are TGTGCCAGCACTAGGACCGGGACAGTACCTTACGAGCAGTACTTC. Its translation: CASTRTGTVPYEQYF.

This chain connects TRBV18 to TRBJ1-5; 11 bases are a match to TRBD1. Germline CDR1 KGHSH, CDR2 LQKENI. This CDR3 is 16 amino acids long. V dropped 6 bases and J dropped 6; count of bases not matched to a gene: 10. The CDR3 region has the DNA TGTGCCAGCTCCCGGAGCGGGACAGGGGGTTCTCAGCCCCAGCATTTT. Protein sequence: CASSRSGTGGSQPQHF.

The chain couples TRBV19 to TRBJ2-7, with 7 positions matching TRBD1. J gave up 5 bases and V 5 bases, and 9 bases lay outside the gene matches. This CDR3 spans 14 amino acids. The germline V gene has CDR1 LNHDA and CDR2 SQIVND (reference sequence). In DNA, the CDR3 is TGTGCCAGTAGTCCACAGGGGAACGTCGACGAGCAGTACTTC. Translating it yields CASSPQGNVDEQYF.

The chain carries TRBV2 and TRBJ2-1; 10 positions match TRBD2. V lost 6 bases and J lost 3; bases outside the gene matches: 8. The germline gives CDR1 SNHLY, CDR2 FYNNEI. This CDR3 has 16 residues. The CDR3 protein is CASRGLLAGYYNEQFF. CDR3 nucleotide sequence: TGTGCCAGCAGAGGGCTACTAGCGGGGTACTACAATGAGCAGTTCTTC.

In its sample, this clone was seen once. This chain joins TRBV6-2 or TRBV6-3 and TRBJ1-5; TRBD1 might be the D (6 bases). The germline gives CDR1 MNHEY, CDR2 SVGEGT. Trimming stripped 6 bases from V and 4 bases from J, with 10 bases between. The CDR3 has 13 residues. CDR3 sequence: CASSTDSNQPQHF. The CDR3 bases are TGTGCCAGCAGCACGGACAGTAATCAGCCCCAGCATTTT.

In nucleotides, the CDR3 is TGTGCCAGCAGCCTTACAGGGGGCCCCACTAACTATGGCTACACCTTC. Encoded protein: CASSLTGGPTNYGYTF. The chain is built from TRBV7-8 and TRBJ1-2; the match to TRBD1 covers 9 bases. The germline V gene encodes CDR1 SGHVS and CDR2 FQNEAQ. V lost 5 bases, J lost 0 bases, and 7 bases stayed unmatched. The CDR3 spans 16 residues.

This clone was seen at least ten times. This chain links TRBV10-3 with TRBJ1-2; unclear D gene. This CDR3 region has 13 residues. Germline CDR1 reads ENHRY; CDR2 reads SYGVKD. The V end was cut by 4 bases, the J end by 2 bases, with 8 bases between. The CDR3 nucleotides read TGTGCCATCAGTGTAAGCAGGAACTATGGCTACACCTTC. This translates into CAISVSRNYGYTF.

CDR3 loop: CASLVLEGGPQFF. DNA for the CDR3: TGTGCCAGCTTAGTCTTGGAGGGAGGGCCTCAGTTCTTC. The chain links TRBV6-5 to TRBJ2-1; 7 bases are shared with TRBD2. V lost 8 bases and J lost 13; bases outside the gene matches: 14. Germline CDR1 and CDR2: MNHEY and SVGAGI. There are 13 residues in the CDR3.

The chain couples TRBV7-2 to TRBJ2-2; TRBD2 might be the D (6 bases). This CDR3 contains 13 residues. Germline V gene data show CDR1 as SGHTA and CDR2 as FQGNSA. Deletions cut 5 bases from V and 7 bases from J, with 11 bases between. CDR3 amino acids: CASSPGLHGELFF. The CDR3 region has the DNA TGTGCCAGCAGCCCGGGACTTCACGGGGAGCTGTTTTTT.

V usage is TRBV5-6 and J usage is TRBJ2-1; 10 nucleotides align to TRBD1. Germline V lookup: CDR1 SGHDT, CDR2 YYEEEE. V lost 6 bases, J lost 1 base, and 4 bases stayed unmatched. This CDR3 contains 15 residues. CDR3 amino acids: CASKMDRGSYNEQFF. As DNA, the CDR3 is TGTGCCAGCAAAATGGACAGGGGGTCCTACAATGAGCAGTTCTTC.

This clone was counted between two and nine times. The CDR3 DNA sequence: TGCGCCAGCAGCCAAGAGGCGGGTTACGGCACTGAAGCTTTCTTT. Its protein product is CASSQEAGYGTEAFF. This chain links TRBV4-3 with TRBJ1-1, with no clear D. CDR1 is LGHNA and CDR2 is YSLEER in the germline V gene. The ends were cut back, 0 bases at V and 4 bases at J, with 12 bases in the middle. The CDR3 consists of 15 residues.

The chain has TRBV4-1 and TRBJ1-2; 7 bases are shared with TRBD1. The CDR3 contains 16 residues. Germline lookup yields CDR1 MGHRA and CDR2 YSYEKL. Germline trimming cut 0 bases from V and 2 bases from J; bases unmatched to any gene: 6. The CDR3 sequence is CASSQEITGVNYGYTF. The DNA for the CDR3 is TGCGCCAGCAGCCAAGAAATTACAGGGGTCAACTATGGCTACACCTTC.

The rearrangement joins TRBV4-1 to TRBJ2-5; possibly TRBD2 for D (6 bases). V was clipped by 0 bases and J by 2 bases, with 16 bases between them. The CDR3 spans 17 residues. Germline CDR1 is MGHRA and CDR2 is YSYEKL. CDR3 loop: CASSQEGASVLQETQYF. The DNA of the CDR3 is TGCGCCAGCAGCCAAGAAGGGGCTAGCGTACTACAAGAGACCCAGTACTTC.

The CDR3 DNA reads as TGTGCCAGCAACCGACCGGGACAGGGGACCACTGAAGCTTTCTTT. This encodes CASNRPGQGTTEAFF. The J gene is TRBJ1-1, the V gene TRBV5-4; TRBD1 matches at 10 bases. The J segment lost 4 bases and the V segment lost 6 bases, leaving 9 bases of the junction unmatched. The CDR3 is 15 residues long. Looked up from germline, CDR1 is SGHNT and CDR2 is YYREEE (reference sequence).

The rearrangement links TRBV25-1 to TRBJ2-1; possible D gene TRBD1, 6 bases. Trimming took off 11 bases at V and 5 bases at J, with 13 bases between the two ends. The CDR3 is 12 residues long. CDR1 and CDR2 from the germline V gene are MGHDK and SYGVNS. DNA for the CDR3: TGTGCCGTACAGGGTGGTAACAATGAGCAGTTCTTC. Protein sequence: CAVQGGNNEQFF. Full variable domain (missing parts from reference TRBV25-1 and TRBJ2-1): EADIYQTPRYLVIGTGKKITLECSQTMGHDKMYWYQQDPGMELHLIHYSYGVNSTEKGDLSSESTVSRIRTEHFPLTLESARPSHTSQYLCAVQGGNNEQFFGPGTRLTVL.

The chain links TRBV9 to TRBJ1-6; D gene ambiguous. The CDR3 runs 14 residues. V was clipped by 3 bases and J by 9 bases, with 13 bases between them. The germline V gene encodes CDR1 SGDLS and CDR2 YYNGEE. The CDR3 sequence: CASSGYREGSPLHF. DNA for the CDR3: TGTGCCAGCAGCGGCTATCGTGAGGGTTCACCCCTCCACTTT.

The V gene is TRBV10-1, the J gene TRBJ1-6; 9 bases agree with TRBD1. The CDR3 extends over 14 amino acids. J gave up 7 bases and V 8 bases, and 6 bases lay outside the gene matches. In germline, CDR1 is WNHNN, CDR2 SYGVQD (reference sequence). The CDR3 bases are TGCGCCAGCGGACCGGGACAGGGAAATTCACCCCTCCACTTT. Translating gives CASGPGQGNSPLHF.

In this sample, this clone turned up a few times. The chain recombines TRBV5-1 with TRBJ1-2, with 11 positions matching TRBD1. The trim removed 3 bases at V and 4 bases at J, leaving 8 bases unmatched. The CDR3 extends over 16 amino acids. Germline CDR1 and CDR2: SGHRS and YFSETQ. The CDR3 coding sequence is TGCGCCAGCAGCTCGGGACAGGGGGTTTTTCCCTATGGCTACACCTTC. This codes for CASSSGQGVFPYGYTF.

The sample holds a few counts of this clone. The chain recombines TRBV27 with TRBJ2-7; D gene unclear. With 1 base removed from V and 2 bases from J, the gap between germline ends came to 12 bases. This CDR3 has 15 amino acids. Germline V gene data show CDR1 as MNHEY and CDR2 as SMNVEV (reference sequence). The CDR3 here is CASSLYPTDPYEQYF. As DNA, the CDR3 is TGTGCCAGCAGTTTATATCCGACTGATCCCTACGAGCAGTACTTC.

The chain is built from TRBV2 and TRBJ2-3, with D possibly being TRBD1 (5 bases). Germline V lookup: CDR1 SNHLY, CDR2 FYNNEI. Trimming pared 1 base from V and 4 bases from J, leaving 12 bases between. CDR3 length equals 15 residues. CDR3 nucleotides: TGTGCCAGCAGTGAAGGGACACTTGGGTCAGATACGCAGTATTTT. It is translated as CASSEGTLGSDTQYF.

This chain links TRBV6-5 with TRBJ2-2, with D maybe TRBD1 (6 bases). CDR1 is MNHEY and CDR2 is SVGAGI in the germline V gene. Trimming left V 0 bases short and J 5 bases short, with 13 bases between. This CDR3 has 16 amino acids. The CDR3 sequence is CASSYSTGAETGELFF. CDR3 DNA: TGTGCCAGCAGTTACTCGACAGGAGCCGAAACCGGGGAGCTGTTTTTT.

This clone has a single count. J is TRBJ1-3 and V is TRBV11-2; TRBD1 aligns across 7 bases. The CDR3 extends over 15 amino acids. The germline gives CDR1 SGHAT, CDR2 FQNNGV. The trim removed 2 bases at V and 4 bases at J, leaving 5 bases unmatched. CDR3 DNA: TGTGCCAGCAGCTTAACAGGGGCACGAGGAAACACCATATATTTT. Protein sequence: CASSLTGARGNTIYF.

The chain carries TRBV4-3 and TRBJ1-2, with D possibly matching TRBD1 (6 bases). Trimming pared 4 bases from V and 8 bases from J, leaving 20 bases between. CDR1 and CDR2 (germline): LGHNA, YSLEER. The CDR3 has 15 amino acids. CDR3: CASSREGQGFVGYTF. The CDR3 DNA reads TGCGCCAGCAGCCGAGAAGGGCAGGGGTTTGTGGGCTACACCTTC.